The clone carrying this TCR beta chain was detected ten times or more. These data originate in a study of Graves' ophthalmopathy and Graves' hyperthyroidism. RNA transcripts provided the template for amplifying TCR beta CDR3 regions. In the first round, RT-PCR was carried out with HTBI primers, and a multiplex PCR formed the second round. MiXCR was run by TCRdb on the multiplex PCR reads, yielding one entry per CDR3 protein. The data hold about 400,000 distinct CDR3 sequences, with about 17% observed a single time. The sequencing sample was made of peripheral blood. The TCR originated in a woman aged 18-29 years with Graves' ophthalmopathy.

CDR3 in DNA: TGTGCCATCAGTGTCGGGGCAGATAATTCACCCCTCCACTTT. Translation: CAISVGADNSPLHF. The chain carries TRBV10-3 and TRBJ1-6, with TRBD1 as a possible D gene (5 bases). Trimming removed 4 bases from V and 5 bases from J, with 9 bases in between. CDR3 size: 14 residues. Germline V gene lookup returns CDR1 ENHRY and CDR2 SYGVKD.